Each of the 24 T cell receptor beta chains below was sequenced from the same sample in a study of T cell responses to AZD1222 COVID-19 vaccine (dated by TCRdb to the early 2020s). In light of the paper, this sample's time point label describes: about 28 days (+/-7) after the second vaccine dose. Libraries were prepared through the immunoSEQ multiplex PCR assay. Here the immuneACCESS table is served through TCRdb, limited to in-frame sequences with V and J called. Missing clones are a known gap in these copies; in checked studies unresolved V genes cover under half, and the rest lacks a known reason. The sample table lists 100,000 to 150,000 clones, approximately 80% of them with a count of one. The ten largest clones take up about a quarter of the sample. Sample: peripheral blood, taken 28 days after the second AZD1222 dose. The source is an adult who received the AZD1222 COVID-19 vaccine.

This chain links TRBV7-3 with TRBJ2-3; TRBD1 matches 9 bases. This CDR3 has 19 amino acids. Germline V gene lookup returns CDR1 SGHTA and CDR2 FQGTGA. Trimming at V came to 5 bases and at J to 6 bases, leaving 21 bases not matched to a gene. The CDR3 DNA is TGTGCCAGCAGCCTTAAATTCCGGGGTGGACAGGGGCTTGAGGATACGCAGTATTTT. This gives the protein CASSLKFRGGQGLEDTQYF. Full variable domain (rest looked up from reference TRBV7-3 and TRBJ2-3): GAGVSQTPSNKVTEKGKYVELRCDPISGHTALYWYRQSLGQGPEFLIYFQGTGAADDSGLPNDRFFAVRPEGSVSTLKIQRTERGDSAVYLCASSLKFRGGQGLEDTQYFGPGTRLTVL.

This clone turned up a few times. The J gene is TRBJ2-2, the V gene TRBV11-3; D is possibly TRBD1 (7 bases). Germline V CDR1 and CDR2: SGHNT, YENEEA. Deletions cut 5 bases from V and 0 bases from J, with 16 bases between. This CDR3 region has 17 residues. Here the CDR3 reads CASSPRDRYSNTGELFF. DNA for the CDR3: TGTGCCAGCAGCCCGCGGGACAGATACTCGAACACCGGGGAGCTGTTTTTT.

The chain joins TRBV11-2 to TRBJ2-3, with D tentatively TRBD2 (6 bases). The germline gives CDR1 SGHAT, CDR2 FQNNGV. The V gene lost 5 bases and the J gene lost 2 bases, with 17 bases spanning the gap. CDR3 length equals 16 residues. The CDR3: CASSLTGGRITDTQYF. CDR3 bases: TGTGCCAGCAGCCTAACCGGAGGGAGAATCACAGATACGCAGTATTTT.

This chain links TRBV28 with TRBJ2-7, with TRBD1 as a possible D gene (7 bases). V lost 6 bases to trimming and J lost 4 bases, with 13 bases between them. The CDR3 extends over 13 amino acids. CDR1 MDHEN and CDR2 SYDVKM come from the germline V gene. CDR3 amino acids: CASRSGGFYEQYF. The CDR3, as DNA: TGTGCCAGCAGGTCAGGGGGGTTTTACGAGCAGTACTTC. The full variable domain, completed using reference TRBV28 and TRBJ2-7, is DVKVTQSSRYLVKRTGEKVFLECVQDMDHENMFWYRQDPGLGLRLIYFSYDVKMKEKGDIPEGYSVSREKKERFSLILESASTNQTSMYLCASRSGGFYEQYFGPGTRLTVT.

Details on this clone: This sample includes further DNA sequences coding for the same CDR3. This chain uses TRBV5-8 with TRBJ1-5; no definite D call. V was clipped by 0 bases and J by 0 bases, with 7 bases between them. Per the germline V gene, CDR1 is SGHTS and CDR2 is YDEGEE. The CDR3 covers 15 residues. CDR3 region: CASSLGGYSNQPQHF. The CDR3 bases are TGTGCCAGCAGCTTGGGAGGATATAGCAATCAGCCCCAGCATTTT.

The chain employs TRBV5-1 and TRBJ2-7, with D possibly matching TRBD1 (5 bases). Per germline, CDR1 SGHRS and CDR2 YFSETQ. This CDR3 has 15 residues. The V end was cut by 0 bases, the J end by 6 bases, with 16 bases between. Written as DNA, the CDR3 is TGCGCCAGCAGCTTGGGAGACAGTCTAACTTCCGAGCAGTACTTC. It is translated as CASSLGDSLTSEQYF.

This rearrangement joins TRBV4-1 to TRBJ2-7; 12 nucleotides line up with TRBD2. The CDR3 spans 15 residues. Germline-derived CDR1 and CDR2 are MGHRA and YSYEKL. Trimming cost V 4 bases and J 2 bases; bases outside gene matches: 3. The CDR3 DNA is TGCGCCAGCAGCCTATCTAGCGGGGGGGCCTACGAGCAGTACTTC. It encodes CASSLSSGGAYEQYF.

The table lists this clone with a count of one. The gene calls are TRBV28 and TRBJ1-2, with no clear D. CDR3 size: 12 residues. Germline lookup yields CDR1 MDHEN and CDR2 SYDVKM. V lost 8 bases, J lost 1 base, and 8 bases lay in between. The CDR3 loop is CASRKINYGYTF. The CDR3 DNA reads as TGTGCCAGCCGGAAGATTAACTATGGCTACACCTTC.

In nucleotides, the CDR3 is TGCGCCAGCAGCTTGGAAAGCGGGGGCTACAATGAGCAGTTCTTC. Its translation: CASSLESGGYNEQFF. The chain joins TRBV5-1 to TRBJ2-1, with TRBD2 identical over 8 bases. V trimming: 0 bases; J trimming: 3 bases; junction bases outside the gene matches: 2. Germline V gene sequence: CDR1 SGHRS, CDR2 YFSETQ. The CDR3 spans 15 residues.

The chain has TRBV5-4 and TRBJ2-2; D unresolved. This CDR3 is built from 16 residues. Trimming left V 4 bases short and J 5 bases short, with 18 bases between. CDR1 is SGHNT and CDR2 is YYREEE in the germline V gene (reference sequence). DNA of the CDR3: TGTGCCAGCAGCACAAGAACGAGGCTGAAAACCGGGGAGCTGTTTTTT. It codes for CASSTRTRLKTGELFF.

This rearrangement joins TRBV5-1 to TRBJ1-1; possible D gene TRBD1, 6 bases. Germline V gives CDR1 SGHRS, CDR2 YFSETQ. The CDR3 sequence is 11 residues long. V was clipped by 4 bases and J by 8 bases, with 9 bases between them. Here the CDR3 reads CASSAGTEAFF. CDR3 in DNA: TGCGCCAGCAGCGCCGGGACAGAAGCTTTCTTT.

The CDR3 loop reads CASSQDKDAPYYGYTF. Written as DNA, the CDR3 is TGTGCCAGCAGCCAAGATAAGGACGCCCCCTACTATGGCTACACCTTC. The V call is TRBV3-1 (or the pseudogene TRBV3-2), the J call TRBJ1-2; D gene unclear. This CDR3 spans 16 amino acids. Per the germline V gene, CDR1 is LGHDT and CDR2 is YNNKEL (reference sequence). Trimming stripped 0 bases from V and 3 bases from J, with 14 bases between.

This chain joins TRBV4-2 and TRBJ1-2; 8 positions match TRBD1. V lost 3 bases, J lost 4 bases, and 7 bases stayed unmatched. This CDR3 is 15 amino acids long. CDR1 and CDR2 (germline): LGHNA, YNFKEQ. For the CDR3, the DNA is TGTGCCAGCAGCCACGCCGGGACAGGTGTCTATGGCTACACCTTC. As protein: CASSHAGTGVYGYTF.

The chain carries TRBV30 and TRBJ1-5, with TRBD1 matching over 7 bases. Germline loops: CDR1 GTSNPN, CDR2 SVGIG (reference sequence). The CDR3 is made up of 13 amino acids. V was clipped by 5 bases and J by 3 bases; unmatched bases: 4. In nucleotides, the CDR3 is TGTGCCTGGCAGGGACAGCCCAATCAGCCCCAGCATTTT. This codes for CAWQGQPNQPQHF.

V usage is TRBV27 and J usage is TRBJ1-2; D unclear. The length of the CDR3 is 13 residues. The V end was cut by 3 bases, the J end by 7 bases, with 12 bases between. Germline V CDR1 and CDR2: MNHEY, SMNVEV (reference sequence). CDR3 sequence: CASSFWGTGGYTF. DNA of the CDR3: TGTGCCAGCAGTTTTTGGGGTACGGGTGGCTACACCTTC.

The genes are TRBV18 and TRBJ1-1; possible D gene TRBD1, 6 bases. Trimming shortened V by 6 bases and J by 3 bases, and 17 bases separated the two germline ends. From germline, CDR1 is KGHSH and CDR2 LQKENI. The CDR3 contains 15 residues. The CDR3, as DNA: TGTGCCAGCTCGGATGGGGGGGCCTTGTACACTGAAGCTTTCTTT. The encoded protein is CASSDGGALYTEAFF.

This clone has just a few counts. The V call is TRBV28, the J call TRBJ1-4; D ambiguous. Germline V gene sequence: CDR1 MDHEN, CDR2 SYDVKM. V lost 4 bases and J 1 base, leaving 7 bases between the germline ends. CDR3 length: 14 residues. The CDR3 here is CASSSWGTNEKLFF. In DNA form, the CDR3 reads TGTGCCAGCAGTTCCTGGGGAACTAATGAAAAACTGTTTTTT.

This chain connects TRBV5-1 to TRBJ1-1, with D possibly TRBD1 on 6 matching bases. The CDR3 has 13 amino acids. The ends were cut back, 4 bases at V and 1 base at J, with 8 bases in the middle. Germline V gene sequence: CDR1 SGHRS, CDR2 YFSETQ. CDR3 nucleotide sequence: TGCGCCAGCAGCCAACAGGGGAACACTGAAGCTTTCTTT. Its translation: CASSQQGNTEAFF.

V usage is TRBV7-3 and J usage is TRBJ2-3; 9 bases align to TRBD2. CDR3 size: 16 residues. Germline lookup yields CDR1 SGHTA and CDR2 FQGTGA. The trim removed 4 bases at V and 0 bases at J, leaving 5 bases unmatched. CDR3 amino acids: CASSWGLAPSTDTQYF. As DNA, the CDR3 is TGTGCCAGCAGCTGGGGACTAGCACCGAGCACAGATACGCAGTATTTT. Supplemented by reference TRBV7-3 and TRBJ2-3, the full variable domain reads GAGVSQTPSNKVTEKGKYVELRCDPISGHTALYWYRQSLGQGPEFLIYFQGTGAADDSGLPNDRFFAVRPEGSVSTLKIQRTERGDSAVYLCASSWGLAPSTDTQYFGPGTRLTVL.

V and J are TRBV7-9 and TRBJ2-2; 7 positions match TRBD1. The V gene's germline CDR1 is SEHNR and CDR2 FQNEAQ (reference sequence). The CDR3 totals 15 residues. Germline trimming cut 1 base from V and 6 bases from J; bases unmatched to any gene: 5. CDR3 residues: CASSLGDRISGELFF. CDR3 DNA sequence: TGTGCCAGCAGCTTAGGGGACAGAATTTCCGGGGAGCTGTTTTTT.

The chain recombines TRBV3-1 (or the pseudogene TRBV3-2) with TRBJ1-1; D may be TRBD1 (6 bases). Trimming left V 2 bases short and J 3 bases short, with 13 bases between. Looked up from germline, CDR1 is LGHDT and CDR2 is YNNKEL (reference sequence). This CDR3 spans 15 amino acids. The chain's CDR3 is CASSQKGGFDTEAFF. In nucleotides, the CDR3 is TGTGCCAGCAGCCAAAAAGGGGGGTTTGACACTGAAGCTTTCTTT.

The chain links TRBV5-1 to TRBJ2-4; 8 nucleotides align to TRBD1. The V gene end was trimmed by 3 bases and the J gene end by 8 bases; junction bases not matched to a gene: 10. In germline, CDR1 is SGHRS, CDR2 YFSETQ. This CDR3 spans 15 amino acids. The CDR3 bases are TGCGCCAGCAGCTCCGCGGGACAGGTTGGGGACATTCAGTACTTC. Encoded protein: CASSSAGQVGDIQYF.

CDR3 region: CASSSRDRVSAFF. The CDR3 DNA follows: TGTGCCAGCAGCTCCCGGGACAGGGTGTCGGCTTTCTTT. The V and J genes are TRBV5-8 and TRBJ1-1, with TRBD1 identical over 9 bases. CDR3 length equals 13 residues. CDR1 SGHTS and CDR2 YDEGEE come from the germline V gene. The ends lost 3 bases at V and 11 bases at J; junction bases unmatched: 8.

The chain links TRBV10-3 to TRBJ1-2; unclear D gene. This CDR3 spans 14 amino acids. Germline CDR1 and CDR2: ENHRY and SYGVKD. V shed 0 bases and J shed 6 bases, with 11 bases lying between them. The CDR3 coding sequence is TGTGCCATCAGTGAGTCGACCGTTATGGATGGCTACACCTTC. As protein: CAISESTVMDGYTF.